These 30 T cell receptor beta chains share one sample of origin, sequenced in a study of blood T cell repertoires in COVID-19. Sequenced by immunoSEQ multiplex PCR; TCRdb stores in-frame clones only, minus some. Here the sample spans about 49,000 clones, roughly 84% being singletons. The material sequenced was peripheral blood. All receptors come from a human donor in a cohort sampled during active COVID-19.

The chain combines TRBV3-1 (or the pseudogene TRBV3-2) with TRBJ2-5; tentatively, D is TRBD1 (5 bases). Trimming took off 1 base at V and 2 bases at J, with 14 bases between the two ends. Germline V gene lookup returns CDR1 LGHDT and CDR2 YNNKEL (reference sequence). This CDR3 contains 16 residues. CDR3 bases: TGTGCCAGCAGCCAAGTGTGGGGCTCCACACAAGAGACCCAGTACTTC. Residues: CASSQVWGSTQETQYF.

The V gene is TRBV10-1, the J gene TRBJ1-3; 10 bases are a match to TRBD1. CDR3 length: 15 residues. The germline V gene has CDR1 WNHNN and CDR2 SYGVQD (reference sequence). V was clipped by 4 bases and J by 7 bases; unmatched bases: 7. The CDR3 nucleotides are TGCGCCAGCAGTGTAAGGGGACAGGGGAGCAACACCATATATTTT. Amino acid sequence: CASSVRGQGSNTIYF.

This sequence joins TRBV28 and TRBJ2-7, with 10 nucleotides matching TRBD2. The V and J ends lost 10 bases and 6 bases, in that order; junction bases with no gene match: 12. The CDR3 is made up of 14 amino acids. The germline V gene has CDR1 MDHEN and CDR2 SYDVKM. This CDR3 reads CATTLAGEGGEQYF. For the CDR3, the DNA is TGTGCCACCACCCTAGCGGGAGAAGGGGGCGAGCAGTACTTC.

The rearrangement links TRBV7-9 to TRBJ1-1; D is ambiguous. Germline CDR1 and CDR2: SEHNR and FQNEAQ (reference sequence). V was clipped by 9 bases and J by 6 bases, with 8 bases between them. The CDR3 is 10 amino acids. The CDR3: CASSRPEAFF. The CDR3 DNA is TGTGCCAGTTCGCGGCCTGAAGCTTTCTTT.

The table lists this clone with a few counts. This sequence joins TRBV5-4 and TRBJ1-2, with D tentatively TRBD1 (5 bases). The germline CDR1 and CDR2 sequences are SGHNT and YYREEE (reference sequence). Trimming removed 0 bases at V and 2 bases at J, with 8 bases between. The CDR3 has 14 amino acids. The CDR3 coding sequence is TGTGCCAGCAGCTTGGGGACACGGAACTATGGCTACACCTTC. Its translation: CASSLGTRNYGYTF.

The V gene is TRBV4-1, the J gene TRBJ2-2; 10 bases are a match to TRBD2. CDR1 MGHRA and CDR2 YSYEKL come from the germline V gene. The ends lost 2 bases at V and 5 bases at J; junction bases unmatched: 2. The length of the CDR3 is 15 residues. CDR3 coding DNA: TGCGCCAGCAGCCAAAGACTAGCGGGTACCGGGGAGCTGTTTTTT. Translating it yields CASSQRLAGTGELFF.

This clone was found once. The CDR3 loop reads CASSIRQGSSTSTDTQYF. The DNA for the CDR3 is TGTGCCAGCAGCATACGACAAGGGAGTTCGACCAGCACAGATACGCAGTATTTT. The chain has TRBV28 and TRBJ2-3, with a possible D match to TRBD2 (5 bases). The CDR3 has 18 amino acids. Germline V lookup: CDR1 MDHEN, CDR2 SYDVKM. Trimming pared 6 bases from V and 0 bases from J, leaving 22 bases between. The full variable domain, its missing parts supplied by reference TRBV28 and TRBJ2-3, is DVKVTQSSRYLVKRTGEKVFLECVQDMDHENMFWYRQDPGLGLRLIYFSYDVKMKEKGDIPEGYSVSREKKERFSLILESASTNQTSMYLCASSIRQGSSTSTDTQYFGPGTRLTVL.

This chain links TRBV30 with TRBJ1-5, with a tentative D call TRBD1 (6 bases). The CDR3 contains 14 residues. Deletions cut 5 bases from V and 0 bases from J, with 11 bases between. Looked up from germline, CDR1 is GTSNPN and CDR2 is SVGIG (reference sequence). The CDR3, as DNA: TGTGCCTGGGCCAGGGGCGGTAGCAATCAGCCCCAGCATTTT. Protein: CAWARGGSNQPQHF.

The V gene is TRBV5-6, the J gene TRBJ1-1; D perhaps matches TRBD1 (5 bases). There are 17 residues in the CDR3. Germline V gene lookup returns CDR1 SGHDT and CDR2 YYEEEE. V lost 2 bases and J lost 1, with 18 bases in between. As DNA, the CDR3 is TGTGCCAGCAGCTTCTTGGACTTAATGGGGGGGAACACTGAAGCTTTCTTT. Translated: CASSFLDLMGGNTEAFF. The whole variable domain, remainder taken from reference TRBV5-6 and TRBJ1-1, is DAGVTQSPTHLIKTRGQQVTLRCSPKSGHDTVSWYQQALGQGPQFIFQYYEEEERQRGNFPDRFSGHQFPNYSSELNVNALLLGDSALYLCASSFLDLMGGNTEAFFGQGTRLTVV.

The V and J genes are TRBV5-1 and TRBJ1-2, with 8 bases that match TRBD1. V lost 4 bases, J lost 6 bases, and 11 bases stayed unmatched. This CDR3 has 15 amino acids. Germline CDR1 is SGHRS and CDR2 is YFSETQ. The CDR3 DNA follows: TGCGCCAGCAGCCTCGGACAGGGATGGGGTGATGGCTACACCTTC. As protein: CASSLGQGWGDGYTF.

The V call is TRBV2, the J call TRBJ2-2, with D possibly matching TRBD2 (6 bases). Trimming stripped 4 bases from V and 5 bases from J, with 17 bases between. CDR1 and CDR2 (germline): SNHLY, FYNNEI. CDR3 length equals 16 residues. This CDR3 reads CASSAGDSHRTGELFF. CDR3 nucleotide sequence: TGTGCCAGCAGTGCGGGAGACAGTCATAGGACCGGGGAGCTGTTTTTT.

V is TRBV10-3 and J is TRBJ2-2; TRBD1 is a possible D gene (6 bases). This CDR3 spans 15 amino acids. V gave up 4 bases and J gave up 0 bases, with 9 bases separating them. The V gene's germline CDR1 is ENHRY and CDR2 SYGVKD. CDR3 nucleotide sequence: TGTGCCATCAGTGGAGGGGGAACGAACACCGGGGAGCTGTTTTTT. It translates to CAISGGGTNTGELFF.

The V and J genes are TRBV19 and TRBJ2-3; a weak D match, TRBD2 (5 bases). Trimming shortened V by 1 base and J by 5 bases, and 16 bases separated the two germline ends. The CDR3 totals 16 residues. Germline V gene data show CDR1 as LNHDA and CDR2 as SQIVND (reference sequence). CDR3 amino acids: CASSIAGVPPKDTQYF. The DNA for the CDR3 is TGTGCCAGTAGTATAGCCGGGGTCCCCCCGAAAGATACGCAGTATTTT.

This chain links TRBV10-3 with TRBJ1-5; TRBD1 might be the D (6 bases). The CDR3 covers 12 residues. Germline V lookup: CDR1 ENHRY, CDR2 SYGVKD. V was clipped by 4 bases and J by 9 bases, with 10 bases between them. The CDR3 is CAISAPDRPQHF. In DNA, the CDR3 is TGTGCCATCAGTGCCCCGGACAGGCCCCAGCATTTT.

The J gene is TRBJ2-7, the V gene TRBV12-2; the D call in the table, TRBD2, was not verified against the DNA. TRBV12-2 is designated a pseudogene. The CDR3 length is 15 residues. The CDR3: CASRHAVIPGYEQYF. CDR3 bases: TGTGCAAGTCGCCACGCTGTCATCCCGGGCTACGAGCAGTACTTC.

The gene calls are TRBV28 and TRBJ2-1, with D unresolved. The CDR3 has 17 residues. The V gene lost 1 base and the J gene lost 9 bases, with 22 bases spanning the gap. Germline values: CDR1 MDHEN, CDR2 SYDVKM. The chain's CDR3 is CASSLSFRSLNGGEQFF. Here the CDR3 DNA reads TGTGCCAGCAGTTTATCATTCCGGTCTCTCAATGGTGGTGAGCAGTTCTTC.

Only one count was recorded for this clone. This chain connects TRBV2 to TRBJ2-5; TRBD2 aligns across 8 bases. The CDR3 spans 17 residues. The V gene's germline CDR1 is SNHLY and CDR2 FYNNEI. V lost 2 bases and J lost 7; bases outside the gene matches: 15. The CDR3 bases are TGTGCCAGCAGTGAAAGGTCCGGACTAGCACTATGGGGGACCCAGTACTTC. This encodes CASSERSGLALWGTQYF.

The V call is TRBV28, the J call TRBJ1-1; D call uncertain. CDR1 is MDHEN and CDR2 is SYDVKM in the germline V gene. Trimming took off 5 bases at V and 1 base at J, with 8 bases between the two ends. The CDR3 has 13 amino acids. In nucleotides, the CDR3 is TGTGCCAGCAGTGGGCATCAGAACACTGAAGCTTTCTTT. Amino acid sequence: CASSGHQNTEAFF.

The CDR3 bases are TGCAGCGTGGGAAGCCTGGGGGGAGAAACTGAAGCTTTCTTT. Translated: CSVGSLGGETEAFF. J is TRBJ1-1 and V is TRBV29-1; a weak D match, TRBD1 (5 bases). This CDR3 region has 14 residues. V shed 6 bases and J shed 5 bases, with 19 bases lying between them. Per the germline V gene, CDR1 is SQVTM and CDR2 is ANQGSEA.

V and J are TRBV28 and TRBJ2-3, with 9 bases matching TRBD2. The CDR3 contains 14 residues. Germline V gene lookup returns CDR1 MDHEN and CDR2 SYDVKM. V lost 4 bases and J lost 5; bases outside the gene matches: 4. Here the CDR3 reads CASSSSGEGDTQYF. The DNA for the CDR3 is TGTGCCAGCAGTTCTAGCGGGGAAGGAGATACGCAGTATTTT.

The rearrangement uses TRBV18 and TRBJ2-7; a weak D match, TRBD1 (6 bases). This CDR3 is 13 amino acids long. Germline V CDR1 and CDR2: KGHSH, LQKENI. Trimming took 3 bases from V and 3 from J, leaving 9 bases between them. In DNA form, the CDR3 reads TGTGCCAGCTCACCCTACAGGGACTACGAGCAGTACTTC. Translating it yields CASSPYRDYEQYF.

Here the CDR3 reads CASSHITGTGGYGYTF. The DNA of the CDR3 is TGTGCCAGCAGCCATATTACCGGGACAGGGGGCTATGGCTACACCTTC. The gene calls are TRBV5-5 and TRBJ1-2, with 11 bases aligning to TRBD1. V trimming: 4 bases; J trimming: 4 bases; junction bases outside the gene matches: 9. The CDR3 totals 16 residues. From germline, CDR1 is SGHKS and CDR2 YYEKEE (reference sequence).

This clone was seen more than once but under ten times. The CDR3: CASSELGRDMAGELFF. The CDR3, as DNA: TGTGCCAGCAGTGAACTAGGGAGGGACATGGCCGGGGAGCTGTTTTTT. V is TRBV6-1 and J is TRBJ2-2; a possible D gene is TRBD2 (7 bases). Germline V gene lookup returns CDR1 MNHNS and CDR2 SASEGT. Trimming pared 2 bases from V and 6 bases from J, leaving 16 bases between. The CDR3 contains 16 residues.

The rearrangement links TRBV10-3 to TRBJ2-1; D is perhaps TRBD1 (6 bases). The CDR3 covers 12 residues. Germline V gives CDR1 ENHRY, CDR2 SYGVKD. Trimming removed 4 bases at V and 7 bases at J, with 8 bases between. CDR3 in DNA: TGTGCCATCAGTGGGACAGTTAATGAGCAGTTCTTC. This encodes CAISGTVNEQFF.

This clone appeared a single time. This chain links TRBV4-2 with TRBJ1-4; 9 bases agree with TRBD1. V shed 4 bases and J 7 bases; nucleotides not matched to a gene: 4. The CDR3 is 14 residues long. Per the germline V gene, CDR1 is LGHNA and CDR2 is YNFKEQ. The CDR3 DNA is TGTGCCAGCAGCCCTCGACAGGGGGTTGAAAAACTGTTTTTT. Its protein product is CASSPRQGVEKLFF.

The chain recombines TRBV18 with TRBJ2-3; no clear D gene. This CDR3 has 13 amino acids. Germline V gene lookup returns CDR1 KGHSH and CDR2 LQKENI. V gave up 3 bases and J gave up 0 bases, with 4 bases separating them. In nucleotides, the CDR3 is TGTGCCAGCTCACCGACTAGCACAGATACGCAGTATTTT. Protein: CASSPTSTDTQYF.

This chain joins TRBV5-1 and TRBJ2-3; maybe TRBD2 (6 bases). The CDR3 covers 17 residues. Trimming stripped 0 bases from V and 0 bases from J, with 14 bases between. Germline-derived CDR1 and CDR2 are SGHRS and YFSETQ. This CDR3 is CASSLAPGGASTDTQYF. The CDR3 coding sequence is TGCGCCAGCAGCTTGGCCCCGGGCGGGGCTAGCACAGATACGCAGTATTTT.

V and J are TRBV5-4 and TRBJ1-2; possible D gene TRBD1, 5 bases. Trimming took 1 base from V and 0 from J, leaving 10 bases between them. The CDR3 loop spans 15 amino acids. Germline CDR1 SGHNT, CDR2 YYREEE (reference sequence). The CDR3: CASSLTGLANYGYTF. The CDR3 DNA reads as TGTGCCAGCAGCTTGACAGGCCTAGCTAACTATGGCTACACCTTC.

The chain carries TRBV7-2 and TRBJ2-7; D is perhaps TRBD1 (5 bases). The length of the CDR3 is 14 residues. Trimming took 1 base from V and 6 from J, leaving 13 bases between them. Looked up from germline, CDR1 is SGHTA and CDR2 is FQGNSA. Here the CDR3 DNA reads TGTGCCAGCAGCTTAGGCCGGTTCAGGGCCGAGCAGTACTTC. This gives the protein CASSLGRFRAEQYF.

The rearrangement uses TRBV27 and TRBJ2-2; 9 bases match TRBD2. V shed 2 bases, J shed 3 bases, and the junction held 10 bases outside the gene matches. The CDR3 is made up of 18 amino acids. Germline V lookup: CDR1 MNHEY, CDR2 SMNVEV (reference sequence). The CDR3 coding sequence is TGTGCCAGCAGTTTACTAAGCGGGAGGCTGTTCGACACCGGGGAGCTGTTTTTT. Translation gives CASSLLSGRLFDTGELFF.